Listed below are T cell receptor beta chains from one sample, sequenced in a study of blood T cell repertoires in COVID-19. Sequencing was performed with immunoSEQ multiplex PCR; in TCRdb, only in-frame clones are kept and a portion is missing. The sample includes roughly 140,000 clones, 75% to 90% of them seen just once. The sequenced material came from peripheral blood. These receptors originate from a woman aged 70-85 years with acute or convalescent COVID-19. The CDR3 runs from the conserved cysteine through the conserved F or W. The size of a clone is reported for some rows only, either as once, few or many, or as a class for expanded clones.

j_call clone_size v_call cdr3_aa
TRBJ1-4 NA TRBV4-2 CASSQVVRVFATNEKLFF
TRBJ2-3 once TRBV2 CASRLSLVRTDTQYF
TRBJ1-2 NA TRBV7-2 CASSLGGRQGGYGYTF
TRBJ1-2 NA TRBV14 CASSPVHGQPYGYTF
TRBJ1-4 once TRBV15 CATSRDGRGGGEKLFF
TRBJ2-3 NA TRBV6-6 CASSILAGVSDTQYF
TRBJ1-6 NA TRBV19 CASSIDHGGNSPLHF
TRBJ1-6 NA TRBV7-6 CASSERSGQGYSPLHF
TRBJ2-2 NA TRBV3-1/TRBV3-2 CASSQKTGSTGELFF
TRBJ1-6 NA TRBV7-3 CASGMVRAPLHF
TRBJ2-2 NA TRBV27 CASSPRQRTNTGELFF
TRBJ1-6 NA TRBV7-2 CASSLSGGQGSYNSPLHF
TRBJ2-7 NA TRBV7-9 CASSRFGQGSYEQYF
TRBJ1-4 NA TRBV5-4 CASSLGAAGGVGKLFF
TRBJ1-6 NA TRBV13 CASSLRDRSNSPLHF
TRBJ2-7 NA TRBV5-1 CASSQIQGANYEQYF
TRBJ1-2 NA TRBV19 CATGQGANYGYTF
TRBJ1-3 NA TRBV28 CASSQTSGGPNLSGNTIYF
TRBJ2-3 few TRBV10-1 CASSAGFHTDTQYF
TRBJ1-2 NA TRBV5-1 CASSLWSGRGSGYTF
TRBJ2-3 NA TRBV24-1 CATSLSGGAMDTQYF
TRBJ2-5 NA TRBV9 CASSVVSSGLQETQYF
TRBJ1-1 once TRBV19 CASSMMGGWTEAFF
TRBJ2-5 NA TRBV6-2/TRBV6-3 CASSTRTGVPRETQYF
TRBJ2-1 NA TRBV5-1 CASSKGQGSSYNEQFF
TRBJ2-1 NA TRBV11-2 CASSSSSGSYNEQFF
TRBJ1-6 NA TRBV5-1 CASARQVNSPLHF
TRBJ1-2 NA TRBV19 CASSLDRGSGYTF
TRBJ2-6 NA TRBV7-2 CASRGSGVGANVLTF
TRBJ2-2 NA TRBV7-9 CASSLEGQGNTGELFF
TRBJ2-5 NA TRBV18 CASSPPSPARETQYF
TRBJ1-5 NA TRBV7-6 CASSVTPEQPQHF
TRBJ2-3 NA TRBV7-2 CASIPRGQGSTDTQYF
TRBJ2-1 NA TRBV7-2 CASSLARTGGGNNEQFF
TRBJ1-2 NA TRBV7-9 CASSSKRQPNYGYTF
TRBJ1-4 NA TRBV6-1 CASSEVPFAAAATNEKLFF
TRBJ1-5 NA TRBV7-8 CASSLRVNQPQHF
TRBJ2-1 NA TRBV7-9 CASSPQGFYNEQFF
TRBJ2-5 NA TRBV18 CASTQALQETQYF
TRBJ1-2 NA TRBV29-1 CSVAGGGGDGYTF
TRBJ1-5 NA TRBV19 CASTPGQGDQPQHF
TRBJ1-3 NA TRBV18 CASSQSRGQNSGNTIYF
TRBJ2-1 NA TRBV19 CASSSTAYNEQFF
TRBJ1-1 NA TRBV6-5 CASSWAVSGGSTEAFF
TRBJ1-5 NA TRBV2 CASTGDKQPQHF
TRBJ1-6 NA TRBV27 CASKIGTGTSPLHF